This TCR beta chain stems from a study of blood T cell repertoires in COVID-19. Study context: Acute and convalescent COVID-19 samples came from the United States, Italy and Spain.

This CDR3 comprises 16 residues. Germline lookup yields CDR1 ENHRY and CDR2 SYGVKD. The junction had 11 bases not matched to a gene; V was cut back by 10 bases and J by 0 bases. Profiled with immunoSEQ multiplex PCR; TCRdb holds only in-frame clones, not every one. Here the sample spans around 250,000 clones, 86% being singletons. Enrollees, roughly 18 to 89 years old, lived in fewer than 25 US areas. Donors were grouped by their self-reported clinical history. Donors in Cohort 3 counted as recovered after two negative PCRs, clearance, or symptom resolution. Material: PBMCs or T cells enriched from blood (not recorded which). V and J are TRBV10-3 and TRBJ2-2; TRBD2 matches 7 bases. This sequence was found in a man aged 18 to 30 who had recovered from COVID-19. Here the CDR3 DNA reads TGTGCCACTGCGGACGTCGGGACTACGAACACCGGGGAGCTGTTTTTT. As protein: CATADVGTTNTGELFF.